What follows is one TCR beta chain and its context. Its antigen is unidentified. This may be a read error, as it is one base from a much larger clone. Germline DNA was extracted too, while blood RNA derived from unsorted whole blood. This entry is derived from a study of tumor-infiltrating lymphocytes in primary liver carcinoma. The template, roughly 510 ng total RNA, yielded TCR beta cDNA made with a constant-region primer. TCR beta libraries came from three nested multiplex PCR rounds using slightly modified ARM-PCR. Amplification in the first two PCR rounds was performed using TRBV1-TRBV30 forward primers and a C-beta reverse primer for around 10 cycles each. TCRdb ran MiXCR on the multiplex PCR reads and lists one entry per CDR3 protein. Of 250,000 to 400,000 distinct CDR3 sequences listed, more than 55% were seen once; the top ten hold about 9.4%. Regarding the study as a whole: Researchers found tumor-adjacent and tumor-blood pairs overlapped less than tumor region pairs.

Germline V gives CDR1 ENHRY, CDR2 SYGVKD. V was cut by 3 bases and J by 8 bases, with 10 bases left in between. The CDR3 consists of 12 residues. The receptor comes from a man aged 35-49 years with primary liver carcinoma and hepatitis B virus infection. J is TRBJ1-2 and V is TRBV10-3; D gene unclear. Sequenced: peripheral blood. The CDR3 loop is CAISEGTGGYTF. The DNA for the CDR3 is TGTGCCATCAGTGAAGGCACTGGAGGCTACACCTTC.